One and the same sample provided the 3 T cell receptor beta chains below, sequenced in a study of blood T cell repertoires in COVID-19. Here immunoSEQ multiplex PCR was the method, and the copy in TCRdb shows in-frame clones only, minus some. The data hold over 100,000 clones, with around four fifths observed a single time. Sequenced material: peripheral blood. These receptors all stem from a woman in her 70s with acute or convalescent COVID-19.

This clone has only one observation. CDR3 DNA: TGCAGCGTCTCGGGACAGTTAATCACAGATACGCAGTATTTT. It translates to CSVSGQLITDTQYF. The chain links TRBV29-1 to TRBJ2-3; the match to TRBD1 covers 7 bases. V gave up 6 bases and J gave up 2 bases; unmatched junction bases: 8. This CDR3 has 14 residues. Germline lookup yields CDR1 SQVTM and CDR2 ANQGSEA.

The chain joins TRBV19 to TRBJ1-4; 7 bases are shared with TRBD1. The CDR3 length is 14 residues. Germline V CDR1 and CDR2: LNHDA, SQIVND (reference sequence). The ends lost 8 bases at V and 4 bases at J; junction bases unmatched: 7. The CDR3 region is CASAPGQRNEKLFF. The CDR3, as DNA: TGTGCCAGTGCACCGGGACAGCGTAATGAAAAACTGTTTTTT.

The CDR3 DNA reads TGTGCCAGCAGTCCAGACGGGACACCTCATCAGCCCCAGCATTTT. It translates to CASSPDGTPHQPQHF. The chain has TRBV2 and TRBJ1-5; perhaps TRBD1 as D (6 bases). The CDR3 extends over 15 amino acids. Germline-derived CDR1 and CDR2 are SNHLY and FYNNEI. The V and J ends lost 5 bases and 5 bases respectively, with 16 bases between them.